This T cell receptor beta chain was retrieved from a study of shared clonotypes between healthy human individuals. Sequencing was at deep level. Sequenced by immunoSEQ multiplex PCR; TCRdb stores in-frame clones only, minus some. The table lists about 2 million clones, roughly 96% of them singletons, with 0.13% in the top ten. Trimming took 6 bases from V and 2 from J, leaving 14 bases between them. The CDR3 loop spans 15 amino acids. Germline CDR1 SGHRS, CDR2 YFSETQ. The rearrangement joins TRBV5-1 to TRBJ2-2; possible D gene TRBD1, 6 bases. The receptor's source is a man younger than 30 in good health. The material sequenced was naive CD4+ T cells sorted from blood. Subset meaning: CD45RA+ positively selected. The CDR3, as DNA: TGCGCCAGCATGACAGGACGGCCAAACACCGGGGAGCTGTTTTTT. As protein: CASMTGRPNTGELFF.